These T cell receptor beta chains were read from a single sample in a study of T-cell reconstitution after alpha-beta-depleted transplantation in children. TCRdb reprocessed the PCR reads with MiXCR, giving one entry per CDR3 protein. This table holds around 600,000 distinct CDR3 sequences, more than 9% found once. The sequencing used PBMCs from the stem cell graft donor, collected from the stem cell graft. The receptors here all came from a human donor who donated a stem cell graft to a child with acute myeloid leukemia. CDR3s include the opening cysteine and the closing phenylalanine or tryptophan. The D gene is left open where the match is weak. Clone size appears in some rows only: once, few, many, or a class for an expanded clone.

D gene	J gene	clone size	V gene	CDR3 DNA	CDR3 protein
-	TRBJ2-5	many	TRBV29-1	TGCAGCGCCCTGGGCAGGGAGAGGAGGGAGACCCAGTACTTC	CSALGRERRETQYF
-	TRBJ2-7	few	TRBV20-1	TGCAGTGCGCAGGGGGCTAGCGGGACCTACGAGCAGTACTTC	CSAQGASGTYEQYF
-	TRBJ2-2	many	TRBV12-3/TRBV12-4	TGTGCCAGCAGCCGACTAGATTTAGCCGGGGAGCTGTTTTTT	CASSRLDLAGELFF
-	TRBJ1-1	few	TRBV20-1	TGCAGTGCATTGACAGCGAACACTGAAGCTTTCTTT	CSALTANTEAFF
-	TRBJ1-3	-	TRBV5-1	TGCGCCAGCAGCTTGGCCGGGAGCCGCCCAGCGCAGGCAGGAAACACCATATATTTT	CASSLAGSRPAQAGNTIYF
-	TRBJ2-7	-	TRBV25-1	TGTGCCAGCAGTGTCCAGGGGTCAATCCACGAGCAGTACTTC	CASSVQGSIHEQYF
-	TRBJ2-1	few	TRBV7-9	TGTGCCAGCAGCCCCTTCTCCTTCGCGAATGAGCAGTTCTTC	CASSPFSFANEQFF
-	TRBJ2-3	-	TRBV7-2	TGTGCCAGCAGCTTCCGACAGCCTAGGTCAGATACGCAGTATTTT	CASSFRQPRSDTQYF
-	TRBJ2-3	-	TRBV7-2	TGTGCCAGCAGCTTAACACTGGAGGCAGATACGCAGTATTTT	CASSLTLEADTQYF
-	TRBJ2-3	many	TRBV25-1	TGTGCCAGCAGTGACCGAGGACTTACAGATACGCAGTATTTT	CASSDRGLTDTQYF
TRBD2	TRBJ2-1	many	TRBV11-2	TGTGCCAGCAGCTTAAGGACTAGCGGGAGTAATGAGCAGTTCTTC	CASSLRTSGSNEQFF
TRBD2	TRBJ2-5	few	TRBV28	TGTGCCAGCAGTTTACCGGGTCTAGCGGGAGGAAAAGAGACCCAGTACTTC	CASSLPGLAGGKETQYF
-	TRBJ2-7	many	TRBV10-3	TGTGCCATCAGTGAGGGCGGGGATAGCCAGTACTTC	CAISEGGDSQYF
-	TRBJ1-1	few	TRBV7-2	TGTGCCAGCAGCTTAGTGGGTCAGGGGACTGAAGCTTTCTTT	CASSLVGQGTEAFF
-	TRBJ2-2	-	TRBV20-1	TGCAGTGCTGCTAGCCCCTTAACGAACACCGGGGAGCTGTTTTTT	CSAASPLTNTGELFF
-	TRBJ2-1	-	TRBV29-1	TGCAGCGTTGGGAGCAGGGTCAATGAGCAGTTCTTC	CSVGSRVNEQFF
-	TRBJ2-1	-	TRBV6-5	TGTGCCAGCAGTTACCAGGTATCCTACAATGAGCAGTTCTTC	CASSYQVSYNEQFF
-	TRBJ2-1	few	TRBV29-1	TGCAGCGAGCGGGACAGCCAGTTCTTC	CSERDSQFF
TRBD2	TRBJ2-3	many	TRBV6-5	TGTGCCAGCAGTTACTCGATAACTAGCGGGAGTGGGGGCACAGATACGCAGTATTTT	CASSYSITSGSGGTDTQYF
-	TRBJ2-3	few	TRBV11-2	TGTGCCAGCAGCTTAGCTCGGGGGATAGATACGCAGTATTTT	CASSLARGIDTQYF
-	TRBJ2-7	many	TRBV15	TGTGCCACCAGCAGGATGGACAGAAAGTACAACGAGCAGTACTTC	CATSRMDRKYNEQYF
TRBD2	TRBJ2-1	-	TRBV20-1	TGCAGTGCTAGGGGACTACGTGAGCAGTTCTTC	CSARGLREQFF
-	TRBJ2-7	many	TRBV5-1	TGCGCCAGCAGCTTGGACACCGACTACTACGAGCAGTACTTC	CASSLDTDYYEQYF
-	TRBJ2-1	-	TRBV12-3/TRBV12-4	TGTGCCAGCGCCCCCCGGGGTTTAACGAATGAGCAGTTCTTC	CASAPRGLTNEQFF
-	TRBJ1-2	-	TRBV20-1	TGCAGTGCTAGAGGCCCCTTGGGTGGCTACACCTTC	CSARGPLGGYTF
-	TRBJ2-7	many	TRBV12-3/TRBV12-4	TGTGCCAGCAGTCCCCGGACAGATTACGAGCAGTACTTC	CASSPRTDYEQYF